These 31 T cell receptor beta chains share one sample of origin, sequenced in a study of cytomegalovirus exposure and HLA in healthy donors. With 60 Vbeta and 13 Jbeta primers, the PCR was carried out. Profiled with immunoSEQ multiplex PCR; TCRdb holds only in-frame clones, not every one. This table has 150,000 or so clones, roughly 68% appearing once. The source material was PBMCs. These receptors all come from a man aged 25 to 45 in good health and CMV-seropositive.

The V and J genes are TRBV18 and TRBJ1-1; D remains unclear. The CDR3 extends over 11 amino acids. Trimming shortened V by 2 bases and J by 5 bases, and 3 bases separated the two germline ends. The V gene's germline CDR1 is KGHSH and CDR2 LQKENI. The CDR3 nucleotides read TGTGCCAGCTCACCATCGACTGAAGCTTTCTTT. Translating it yields CASSPSTEAFF.

The chain joins TRBV19 to TRBJ1-1, with a tentative D call TRBD1 (5 bases). The germline gives CDR1 LNHDA, CDR2 SQIVND (reference sequence). The CDR3 runs 15 residues. V was trimmed by 7 bases and J by 4 bases, leaving 19 bases between them. The CDR3 DNA is TGTGCCAGTATTTCCCATCAGGGAACAGTCACTGAAGCTTTCTTT. This translates into CASISHQGTVTEAFF.

This clone was seen more than once but under ten times. The chain has TRBV5-1 and TRBJ2-3; D not resolved. This CDR3 has 14 residues. The V and J ends lost 0 bases and 1 base respectively, with 6 bases between them. Germline V gene data show CDR1 as SGHRS and CDR2 as YFSETQ. CDR3: CASSLAEGTDTQYF. For the CDR3, the DNA is TGCGCCAGCAGCTTGGCCGAGGGCACAGATACGCAGTATTTT.

This clone was seen more than once but under ten times. The V and J genes are TRBV2 and TRBJ2-5; 12 positions match TRBD2. J gave up 6 bases and V 3 bases, and 5 bases lay outside the gene matches. Germline CDR1 and CDR2: SNHLY and FYNNEI. This CDR3 spans 15 amino acids. CDR3 nucleotide sequence: TGTGCCAGCAGTGACGGACTAGCGGGATTCCAGACCCAGTACTTC. This translates into CASSDGLAGFQTQYF.

The chain has TRBV18 and TRBJ2-7; D perhaps matches TRBD2 (5 bases). Germline lookup yields CDR1 KGHSH and CDR2 LQKENI. The CDR3 spans 14 residues. The V and J ends lost 3 bases and 3 bases respectively, with 12 bases between them. CDR3: CASSPSGVFYEQYF. The CDR3 DNA is TGTGCCAGCTCACCGTCCGGGGTTTTCTACGAGCAGTACTTC.

The chain employs TRBV15 and TRBJ2-1; 10 positions match TRBD2. Trimming cost V 0 bases and J 8 bases; bases outside gene matches: 4. In germline, CDR1 is LNHNV, CDR2 YYDKDF (reference sequence). The CDR3 has 15 amino acids. The CDR3 is CATSRESSGSYEQFF. The DNA for the CDR3 is TGTGCCACCAGCAGAGAATCTAGCGGGAGCTATGAGCAGTTCTTC.

This chain uses TRBV18 with TRBJ2-2, with D perhaps matching TRBD1 (6 bases). Germline CDR1 reads KGHSH; CDR2 reads LQKENI. This CDR3 comprises 14 residues. V gave up 0 bases and J gave up 4 bases, with 6 bases separating them. CDR3 in DNA: TGTGCCAGCTCACCACCGGGGGCCACCGGGGAGCTGTTTTTT. Its translation is CASSPPGATGELFF.

This clone was counted between two and nine times. The CDR3 loop reads CASSLDRGYEETQYF. CDR3 coding DNA: TGTGCCAGCAGCTTAGACCGGGGTTATGAAGAGACCCAGTACTTC. V gene TRBV7-9 combines with J gene TRBJ2-5, with D possibly being TRBD2 (5 bases). Germline values: CDR1 SEHNR, CDR2 FQNEAQ (reference sequence). This CDR3 spans 15 amino acids. Between the trimmed V and J ends, which lost 1 base and 3 bases, there was a span of 12 bases.

The chain has TRBV5-4 and TRBJ2-5; 10 bases agree with TRBD1. Losses at the gene ends were 3 bases for V and 3 bases for J; bases not matched to a gene: 8. Germline CDR1 and CDR2: SGHNT and YYREEE (reference sequence). This CDR3 comprises 16 residues. CDR3 sequence (DNA): TGTGCCAGCAGCTCCACGTCCGGGACAGGGGAAGAGACCCAGTACTTC. Protein: CASSSTSGTGEETQYF. Looking up the rest from reference TRBV5-4 and TRBJ2-5 gives the full variable domain: ETGVTQSPTHLIKTRGQQVTLRCSSQSGHNTVSWYQQALGQGPQFIFQYYREEENGRGNFPPRFSGLQFPNYSSELNVNALELDDSALYLCASSSTSGTGEETQYFGPGTRLLVL.

The chain couples TRBV9 to TRBJ2-1; TRBD2 aligns across 10 bases. Germline V CDR1 and CDR2: SGDLS, YYNGEE. Trimming took 4 bases from V and 4 from J; bases not matched to a gene: 5. This CDR3 has 15 amino acids. The CDR3 is CASSPGTSAYNEQFF. The CDR3 bases are TGTGCCAGCAGCCCAGGGACTAGCGCGTACAATGAGCAGTTCTTC.

The V call is TRBV6-1, the J call TRBJ2-3; a weak D match, TRBD1 (5 bases). CDR1 is MNHNS and CDR2 is SASEGT in the germline V gene. The CDR3 runs 13 residues. Trimming stripped 5 bases from V and 1 base from J, with 7 bases between. CDR3 in DNA: TGTGCCAGCAGTCTACAGGGCACAGATACGCAGTATTTT. It yields the protein CASSLQGTDTQYF.

This chain connects TRBV6-4 to TRBJ2-5; a possible D gene is TRBD2 (6 bases). The germline CDR1 and CDR2 sequences are MRHNA and SNTAGT. V was clipped by 2 bases and J by 1 base, with 26 bases between them. The CDR3 covers 20 residues. CDR3 sequence (DNA): TGTGCCAGCAGTGACCACCAGGGACTTTCCCAATCCACAATCCAAGAGACCCAGTACTTC. Translation gives CASSDHQGLSQSTIQETQYF.

This clone was picked up a small number of times. The rearrangement uses TRBV19 and TRBJ1-1; no definite D call. The CDR3 is made up of 12 amino acids. CDR1 and CDR2 (germline): LNHDA, SQIVND (reference sequence). V was shortened by 5 bases and J by 1 base, with 5 bases between the two germline ends. The CDR3 loop reads CASSLANTEAFF. The CDR3 DNA follows: TGTGCCAGTAGTCTGGCGAACACTGAAGCTTTCTTT.

This sequence joins TRBV5-1 and TRBJ2-2, with D uncertain. Trimming removed 3 bases from V and 4 bases from J, with 13 bases in between. Germline V CDR1 and CDR2: SGHRS, YFSETQ. This CDR3 region has 15 residues. The CDR3 loop is CASSSEYRSTGELFF. CDR3 bases: TGCGCCAGCAGCTCGGAGTATCGGAGCACCGGGGAGCTGTTTTTT.

The chain uses TRBV15 and TRBJ2-2; no firm D call. This CDR3 is 13 amino acids long. The germline CDR1 and CDR2 sequences are LNHNV and YYDKDF (reference sequence). Trimming removed 0 bases at V and 9 bases at J, with 8 bases between. As DNA, the CDR3 is TGTGCCACCAGCAGAGATGCAGTGCGGGAGCTGTTTTTT. It yields the protein CATSRDAVRELFF.

V and J are TRBV2 and TRBJ1-1; D is perhaps TRBD1 (6 bases). CDR1 and CDR2 (germline): SNHLY, FYNNEI. The CDR3 is 13 amino acids. Trimming left V 7 bases short and J 6 bases short, with 15 bases between. The CDR3 nucleotides read TGTGCCAGCACGGGACACATCGAGGCTGAAGCTTTCTTT. It translates to CASTGHIEAEAFF.

This clone was counted a single time. A junction boundary mismatches the germline segment, possibly from a read error. The V call is TRBV7-9, the J call TRBJ2-7; weak D call: TRBD1 (6 bases). Per germline, CDR1 SEHNR and CDR2 FQNEAQ (reference sequence). CDR3 length equals 15 residues. The CDR3 sequence: CSSTHTGLLSYEQYF. In DNA form, the CDR3 reads TGTTCCAGCACCCATACAGGGTTACTCTCCTACGAGCAGTACTTC.

Only one count was recorded for this clone. The gene calls are TRBV29-1 and TRBJ2-2, with 10 nucleotides matching TRBD2. This CDR3 has 14 amino acids. The germline CDR1 and CDR2 sequences are SQVTM and ANQGSEA. CDR3 in DNA: TGCAGTTCCACTAGCGGGACCGACACCGGGGAGCTGTTTTTT. Translated: CSSTSGTDTGELFF.

This clone was seen a few times. The chain uses TRBV6-6 and TRBJ2-2, with D unresolved. CDR1 is MNHNY, CDR2 SVGAGI, per germline (reference sequence). CDR3 size: 12 residues. V was trimmed by 9 bases and J by 0 bases, leaving 5 bases between them. CDR3 in amino acids: CASKPNTGELFF. The CDR3 DNA sequence: TGTGCCAGTAAGCCGAACACCGGGGAGCTGTTTTTT.

The V gene is TRBV7-8, the J gene TRBJ2-7, with 9 bases matching TRBD1. This CDR3 comprises 17 residues. Trimming removed 0 bases from V and 4 bases from J; junction bases left unmatched: 10. Germline lookup yields CDR1 SGHVS and CDR2 FQNEAQ. The CDR3 bases are TGTGCCAGCAGCTTAGCGTCTATTGGACAGGGGCCTTACGAGCAGTACTTC. This encodes CASSLASIGQGPYEQYF.

Note on this clone: An end of the junction differs from the germline gene, which may be a read error. This chain uses TRBV6-5 with TRBJ2-5; possibly TRBD1 for D (5 bases). The V gene's germline CDR1 is MNHEY and CDR2 SVGAGI. The CDR3 loop spans 13 amino acids. The chain's CDR3 is CAKPDGREETQYF. CDR3 DNA sequence: TGTGCCAAACCTGACGGCAGGGAAGAAACCCAGTACTTC.

The rearrangement links TRBV9 to TRBJ1-2; D is uncertain. Trimming stripped 0 bases from V and 4 bases from J, with 4 bases between. Germline loops: CDR1 SGDLS, CDR2 YYNGEE. CDR3 length: 12 amino acids. CDR3 in amino acids: CASSVAGYGYTF. CDR3 coding DNA: TGTGCCAGCAGCGTAGCAGGCTATGGCTACACCTTC. The full variable domain, completed using reference TRBV9 and TRBJ1-2, is DSGVTQTPKHLITATGQRVTLRCSPRSGDLSVYWYQQSLDQGLQFLIQYYNGEERAKGNILERFSAQQFPDLHSELNLSSLELGDSALYFCASSVAGYGYTFGSGTRLTVV.

This clone came up once. J is TRBJ2-1 and V is TRBV9, with TRBD1 identical over 11 bases. Germline lookup yields CDR1 SGDLS and CDR2 YYNGEE. The CDR3 length is 16 residues. V lost 4 bases to trimming and J lost 4 bases; unmatched junction nucleotides: 7. The CDR3 sequence is CASSLSRDRGYNEQFF. The CDR3 bases are TGTGCCAGCAGCTTAAGCCGGGACAGGGGGTACAATGAGCAGTTCTTC.

V usage is TRBV7-2 and J usage is TRBJ1-5; D is unresolved. CDR3 length: 14 residues. Germline CDR1 is SGHTA and CDR2 is FQGNSA. With 5 bases removed from V and 0 bases from J, the gap between germline ends came to 8 bases. The CDR3, as DNA: TGTGCCAGCAGCCAGTCCAGTAGCAATCAGCCCCAGCATTTT. This encodes CASSQSSSNQPQHF.

To note about this clone: The same CDR3 arises from other DNA sequences in this sample as well. The chain links TRBV5-1 to TRBJ1-2; D unresolved. The germline V gene encodes CDR1 SGHRS and CDR2 YFSETQ. This CDR3 has 12 amino acids. Trimming removed 0 bases from V and 8 bases from J, with 8 bases in between. The CDR3 coding sequence is TGCGCCAGCAGCTTGGGGGGAGAGGGCTACACCTTC. Its protein product is CASSLGGEGYTF. The variable domain in full, completed from reference TRBV5-1 and TRBJ1-2, reads KAGVTQTPRYLIKTRGQQVTLSCSPISGHRSVSWYQQTPGQGLQFLFEYFSETQRNKGNFPGRFSGRQFSNSRSEMNVSTLELGDSALYLCASSLGGEGYTFGSGTRLTVV.

V and J are TRBV2 and TRBJ1-5, with D maybe TRBD1 (5 bases). There are 13 residues in the CDR3. Per the germline V gene, CDR1 is SNHLY and CDR2 is FYNNEI. Trimming left V 4 bases short and J 4 bases short, with 8 bases between. CDR3: CASSARENQPQHF. In DNA form, the CDR3 reads TGTGCCAGCAGTGCCAGGGAAAATCAGCCCCAGCATTTT.

This rearrangement joins TRBV18 to TRBJ2-1, with 12 bases fitting TRBD2. Per the germline V gene, CDR1 is KGHSH and CDR2 is LQKENI. CDR3 length: 18 amino acids. V lost 4 bases and J lost 8; bases outside the gene matches: 15. CDR3 sequence: CASSRLRSSGRAPDEQFF. The CDR3 DNA sequence: TGTGCCAGCTCACGCCTGAGATCTAGCGGGAGGGCCCCGGATGAGCAGTTCTTC.

The chain recombines TRBV2 with TRBJ1-3; 7 bases are shared with TRBD1. Looked up from germline, CDR1 is SNHLY and CDR2 is FYNNEI. V lost 4 bases to trimming and J lost 3 bases; unmatched junction nucleotides: 6. CDR3 length equals 15 residues. CDR3 nucleotides: TGTGCCAGCAGTGTTGAGGGGGCATTTGGAAACACCATATATTTT. Amino acids: CASSVEGAFGNTIYF.

The J gene is TRBJ2-2, the V gene TRBV4-1, with 7 bases fitting TRBD1. The V gene end was trimmed by 2 bases and the J gene end by 7 bases; junction bases not matched to a gene: 10. The CDR3 runs to 16 residues. Germline CDR1 is MGHRA and CDR2 is YSYEKL. The CDR3 spells CASSQLPDRVGGELFF. CDR3 bases: TGCGCCAGCAGCCAATTGCCTGACAGGGTTGGCGGGGAGCTGTTTTTT.

V is TRBV7-9 and J is TRBJ2-7; 9 bases are a match to TRBD1. V lost 4 bases, J lost 6 bases, and 7 bases stayed unmatched. The germline V gene encodes CDR1 SEHNR and CDR2 FQNEAQ (reference sequence). CDR3 length equals 14 residues. CDR3 in amino acids: CASSSRDRDPEQYF. The CDR3 DNA sequence: TGTGCCAGCAGCTCCCGGGACAGGGACCCCGAGCAGTACTTC.

The chain combines TRBV15 with TRBJ1-3; D ambiguous. The length of the CDR3 is 16 residues. V shed 0 bases and J shed 2 bases, with 11 bases lying between them. Germline V gene sequence: CDR1 LNHNV, CDR2 YYDKDF (reference sequence). For the CDR3, the DNA is TGTGCCACCAGCAGAGATCTGGCGGATACTGGAAACACCATATATTTT. Translating it yields CATSRDLADTGNTIYF.